Shown below are 17 T cell receptor beta chains from a single sample sequenced in a study of T cells in Graves' hyperthyroidism and ophthalmopathy. The investigators amplified TCR beta CDR3 regions from RNA transcripts. During a first-round RT-PCR of the TCR CDR3, the HTBI primer set was used. TCRdb fed the multiplex PCR reads into MiXCR, producing one record per CDR3 protein. The table records approximately 740,000 distinct CDR3 sequences, 14% of them present only once. Sample: blood. Receptors were obtained from a young woman with Graves' hyperthyroidism.

This clonotype was found a few times. A much more abundant neighbour one base away suggests this may be a read error. The chain is built from TRBV2 and TRBJ2-5; D is perhaps TRBD1 or TRBD2 (6 bases each). This CDR3 comprises 14 residues. CDR1 is SNHLY and CDR2 is FYNNEI in the germline V gene. The CDR3 region is CVSSLGGKSETQYF. The CDR3 nucleotides read TGTGTCAGCAGCCTAGGGGGGAAGTCGGAGACCCAGTACTTC. Drawing the rest from reference TRBV2 and TRBJ2-5, the complete variable domain is EPEVTQTPSHQVTQMGQEVILRCVPISNHLYFYWYRQILGQKVEFLVSFYNNEISEKSEIFDDQFSVERPDGSNFTLKIRSTKLEDSAMYFCVSSLGGKSETQYFGPGTRLLVL.

This clonotype was recorded at least ten times. The chain employs TRBV12-3 or TRBV12-4 and TRBJ2-7; 7 positions match TRBD2. Trimming took 6 bases from V and 1 from J; bases not matched to a gene: 6. The CDR3 has 14 amino acids. CDR3 sequence (DNA): TGTGCCAGCAGCCGGGAGGCTGGGTCCTACGAGCAGTACTTC. This codes for CASSREAGSYEQYF.

The chain joins TRBV11-2 to TRBJ2-1; TRBD2 matches at 11 bases. V lost 3 bases and J lost 6; bases outside the gene matches: 4. This CDR3 is 15 amino acids long. The V gene's germline CDR1 is SGHAT and CDR2 FQNNGV. This CDR3 is CASSLTSGAGNEQFF. CDR3 sequence (DNA): TGTGCCAGCAGCTTGACTAGCGGGGCGGGCAATGAGCAGTTCTTC.

The chain uses TRBV20-1 and TRBJ2-5; maybe TRBD2 (5 bases). The CDR3 runs to 13 residues. Trimming cost V 5 bases and J 12 bases, with 22 bases left between them. Germline V gene sequence: CDR1 DFQATT, CDR2 SNEGSKA (reference sequence). CDR3 residues: CSALLAGPAGEYF. CDR3 in DNA: TGCAGTGCTCTCCTGGCGGGCCCGGCCGGGGAGTACTTC.

V gene TRBV7-9 combines with J gene TRBJ2-5; D may be TRBD1 or TRBD2 (5 bases each). The CDR3 has 15 residues. Trimming took off 5 bases at V and 6 bases at J, with 19 bases between the two ends. CDR1 and CDR2 from the germline V gene are SEHNR and FQNEAQ (reference sequence). The DNA for the CDR3 is TGTGCCAGCAGCCCCCCAGATGGGACCCCCAAGACCCAGTACTTC. Translated, it gives CASSPPDGTPKTQYF.

The table lists this clonotype with a few counts. CDR3 protein: CASSLFPTGGVGTGELFF. The DNA for the CDR3 is TGTGCCAGCAGTTTATTCCCTACGGGAGGGGTCGGCACTGGGGAGCTGTTTTTT. The chain recombines TRBV28 with TRBJ2-2, with 8 bases fitting TRBD2. The CDR3 has 18 amino acids. J was trimmed by 8 bases and V by 1 base; bases with no gene match: 15. Germline lookup yields CDR1 MDHEN and CDR2 SYDVKM.

This clonotype has just a few counts. This chain links TRBV30 with TRBJ1-1, with D possibly TRBD1 on 5 matching bases. Per germline, CDR1 GTSNPN and CDR2 SVGIG (reference sequence). This CDR3 is built from 13 residues. V lost 3 bases, J lost 2 bases, and 10 bases lay in between. CDR3 sequence: CAWRRQINTEAFF. In DNA form, the CDR3 reads TGTGCCTGGAGGAGACAGATAAACACTGAAGCTTTCTTT.

The chain uses TRBV4-1 and TRBJ2-5; tentatively, D is TRBD2 (5 bases). Germline V gives CDR1 MGHRA, CDR2 YSYEKL. The V and J ends lost 1 base and 1 base respectively, with 13 bases between them. The CDR3 is made up of 16 amino acids. The CDR3, as DNA: TGCGCCAGCAGCCAAGGGTACGTTAGCGCCCAAGAGACCCAGTACTTC. It specifies CASSQGYVSAQETQYF.

A few counts support this clonotype. This chain links TRBV24-1 with TRBJ2-1; 8 nucleotides agree with TRBD2. The CDR3 spans 15 residues. Per the germline V gene, CDR1 is KGHDR and CDR2 is SFDVKD. The ends lost 3 bases at V and 6 bases at J; junction bases unmatched: 6. CDR3 sequence (DNA): TGTGCCACCAGTGATCCGGGACTAGAGGTCAATGAGCAGTTCTTC. This gives the protein CATSDPGLEVNEQFF.

This clonotype was found many times. The chain has TRBV27 and TRBJ1-1; D is unclear. The CDR3 covers 14 residues. Per the germline V gene, CDR1 is MNHEY and CDR2 is SMNVEV (reference sequence). V gave up 6 bases and J gave up 2 bases, with 13 bases separating them. CDR3 sequence (DNA): TGTGCCAGCAGAACCTGGGGAGGAAACACTGAAGCTTTCTTT. Amino acids: CASRTWGGNTEAFF.

This clonotype was seen ten or more times. V is TRBV5-1 and J is TRBJ1-1; possible D gene TRBD1, 5 bases. The CDR3 consists of 13 residues. V shed 10 bases and J shed 2 bases, with 15 bases lying between them. The germline V gene encodes CDR1 SGHRS and CDR2 YFSETQ. CDR3 coding DNA: TGCGCCTGCGCGCCTGGGGGAAACACTGAAGCTTTCTTT. Its translation is CACAPGGNTEAFF.

This clonotype showed up just once. Written as DNA, the CDR3 is TGTGCCAGTAGTACCACTAGCGGGAGCCTTAGGGAGCAAGAGACCCAGTACTTC. Amino acids: CASSTTSGSLREQETQYF. The rearrangement links TRBV19 to TRBJ2-5; 11 nucleotides match TRBD2. The CDR3 covers 18 residues. Unmatched junction bases numbered 12, after V lost 4 bases and J lost 2 bases. Per germline, CDR1 LNHDA and CDR2 SQIVND (reference sequence).

This clonotype has at least ten counts. CDR3 nucleotide sequence: TGTGCCAGCAGTCAGACTAGCGGGAGGCCCCACGAGCAGTACTTC. This gives the protein CASSQTSGRPHEQYF. The rearrangement uses TRBV12-3 or TRBV12-4 and TRBJ2-7; 13 bases are a match to TRBD2. V lost 5 bases, J lost 5 bases, and 6 bases stayed unmatched. This CDR3 spans 15 amino acids.

This clonotype was seen repeatedly, ten times or more. The V call is TRBV27, the J call TRBJ1-1; perhaps TRBD1 as D (6 bases). V was pared by 6 bases and J by 1 base, with 18 bases between. The CDR3 contains 16 residues. Germline V gene sequence: CDR1 MNHEY, CDR2 SMNVEV (reference sequence). The CDR3 sequence is CASSTGPKGRNTEAFF. The CDR3 nucleotides are TGTGCCAGCAGCACAGGGCCAAAAGGACGGAACACTGAAGCTTTCTTT.

This clonotype occurred a few times. V is TRBV6-1 and J is TRBJ2-2; D unclear. The CDR3 covers 13 residues. Trimming removed 7 bases from V and 7 bases from J, with 13 bases in between. CDR1 MNHNS and CDR2 SASEGT come from the germline V gene. CDR3 amino acids: CASMNLYLGELFF. Here the CDR3 DNA reads TGTGCCAGCATGAACCTCTACCTCGGGGAGCTGTTTTTT.

This clonotype was seen at least ten times. The V gene is TRBV28, the J gene TRBJ1-1; D unresolved. Trimming left V 5 bases short and J 1 base short, with 11 bases between. Germline assignment: CDR1 MDHEN and CDR2 SYDVKM. CDR3 length: 14 amino acids. This CDR3 is CASSDLWGNTEAFF. As DNA, the CDR3 is TGTGCCAGCAGTGACCTCTGGGGGAACACTGAAGCTTTCTTT.

This clonotype was counted a few times. This chain's CDR3 is CATSDTGQWYTDTQYF. CDR3 coding DNA: TGTGCCACCAGTGATACGGGACAGTGGTACACAGATACGCAGTATTTT. The chain employs TRBV24-1 and TRBJ2-3; 7 bases match TRBD1. This CDR3 contains 16 residues. Germline V CDR1 and CDR2: KGHDR, SFDVKD. J lost 2 bases, V lost 3 bases, and 7 bases had no gene match.